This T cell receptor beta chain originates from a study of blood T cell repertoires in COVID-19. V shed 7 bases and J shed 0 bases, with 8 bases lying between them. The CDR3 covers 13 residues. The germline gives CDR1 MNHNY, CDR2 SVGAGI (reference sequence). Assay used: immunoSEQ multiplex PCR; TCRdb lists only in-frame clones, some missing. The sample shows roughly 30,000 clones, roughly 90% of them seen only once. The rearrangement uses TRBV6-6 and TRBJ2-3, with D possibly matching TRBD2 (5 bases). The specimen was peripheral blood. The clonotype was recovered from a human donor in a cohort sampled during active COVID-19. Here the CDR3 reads CASMWTSTDTQYF. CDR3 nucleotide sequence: TGTGCCAGCATGTGGACTAGCACAGATACGCAGTATTTT.